The 21 T cell receptor beta chains below all came from one sample that was sequenced in a study of regulatory T cells in long-lasting Graves disease. Time point defined: persistent/refractory GD, antithyroid drugs over 5 years with positive TRAb. Scientists built the TCR library using RNA that was extracted from PBMCs. Investigators prepared the TCR beta libraries by applying iRepertoire HTBI primers and Arm-PCR of CDR3 regions. TCRdb called the multiplex PCR reads again in MiXCR, with one record for every CDR3 protein. The data contain 450,000 or so distinct CDR3 sequences, about 22% of them singletons. The material was peripheral blood mononuclear cells (PBMCs), obtained when the disease was refractory, from a patient treated with antithyroid drugs. The receptors derive from a female donor with Graves disease.

This clonotype was recorded at least ten times. This chain uses TRBV29-1 with TRBJ1-5, with D perhaps TRBD1 (5 bases). V lost 1 base to trimming and J lost 7 bases, with 11 bases between them. The CDR3 length is 13 residues. Looked up from germline, CDR1 is SQVTM and CDR2 is ANQGSEA. The DNA of the CDR3 is TGCAGCGTTGAAGGCAGGGAAGGGCAGCCCCAGCATTTT. It specifies CSVEGREGQPQHF. Complete variable domain (other parts from reference TRBV29-1 and TRBJ1-5): SAVISQKPSRDICQRGTSLTIQCQVDSQVTMMFWYRQQPGQSLTLIATANQGSEATYESGFVIDKFPISRPNLTFSTLTVSNMSPEDSSIYLCSVEGREGQPQHFGDGTRLSIL.

The chain links TRBV25-1 to TRBJ1-1; D perhaps matches TRBD1 (5 bases). CDR3 length: 13 residues. From germline, CDR1 is MGHDK and CDR2 SYGVNS. V was clipped by 1 base and J by 6 bases, with 9 bases between them. This CDR3 reads CASSEFRGAEAFF. CDR3 in DNA: TGTGCCAGCAGTGAATTCCGAGGGGCTGAAGCTTTCTTT.

This clonotype showed up just a few times. DNA for the CDR3: TGTGCCAGCTCACCAGGGGGCTTCGAGACCCAGTACTTC. Protein sequence: CASSPGGFETQYF. The chain employs TRBV18 and TRBJ2-5, with a weak D call TRBD1 (6 bases). V was clipped by 2 bases and J by 5 bases, with 9 bases between them. The CDR3 is 13 amino acids. Germline values: CDR1 KGHSH, CDR2 LQKENI.

This clonotype was observed a few times. A much larger clone sits a single nucleotide away, making a read error possible. The chain is built from TRBV12-3 or TRBV12-4 and TRBJ1-2; no definite D call. The CDR3 sequence is 16 residues long. V was shortened by 6 bases and J by 3 bases, with 20 bases between the two germline ends. The CDR3 loop reads CASSPVPPGGDYGYTF. CDR3 DNA sequence: TGTGCCAGCAGCCCCGTCCCCCCGGGCGGAGACTATGGCTACACCTTC.

CDR3 bases: TGTGCCTGGACTCACGGGACAGCCTATGGCTACACCTTC. Encoded protein: CAWTHGTAYGYTF. The rearrangement joins TRBV30 to TRBJ1-2; 7 bases map to TRBD1. CDR1 and CDR2 (germline): GTSNPN, SVGIG (reference sequence). The CDR3 is 13 residues long. V lost 4 bases, J lost 4 bases, and 6 bases stayed unmatched. Drawing the rest from reference TRBV30 and TRBJ1-2, the complete variable domain is SQTIHQWPATLVQPVGSPLSLECTVEGTSNPNLYWYRQAAGRGLQLLFYSVGIGQISSEVPQNLSASRPQDRQFILSSKKLLLSDSGFYLCAWTHGTAYGYTFGSGTRLTVV.

This clonotype appeared a few times. This is likely a read error, given that the CDR3 carries no conserved phenylalanine or tryptophan at its end. The J gene is TRBJ2-7, the V gene TRBV27; 9 bases are a match to TRBD1. The CDR3 runs 15 residues. J gave up 3 bases and V 5 bases, and 8 bases lay outside the gene matches. CDR1 is MNHEY, CDR2 SMNVEV, per germline (reference sequence). CDR3 DNA sequence: TGTGCCAGCAGTACTACTGGACAGGGGTTCTACGAGCAGTACCTC. Translation: CASSTTGQGFYEQYL.

This clonotype was seen repeatedly, ten times or more. The chain couples TRBV6-1 to TRBJ1-2; 7 bases are a match to TRBD1. Germline V lookup: CDR1 MNHNS, CDR2 SASEGT. There are 13 residues in the CDR3. The trim removed 3 bases at V and 5 bases at J, leaving 3 bases unmatched. The chain's CDR3 is CASSDSTGYGYTF. In nucleotides, the CDR3 is TGTGCCAGCAGTGATTCGACAGGGTATGGCTACACCTTC.

This clonotype was detected ten times or more. The chain has TRBV11-2 and TRBJ2-1; 11 bases match TRBD2. The junction had 6 bases not matched to a gene; V was cut back by 7 bases and J by 10 bases. The germline gives CDR1 SGHAT, CDR2 FQNNGV. The CDR3 runs to 13 residues. CDR3 bases: TGTGCCAGCACCTGGACTAGCGGGTGGGAGCAGTTCTTC. The encoded protein is CASTWTSGWEQFF.

This clonotype has a handful of counts. J is TRBJ2-2 and V is TRBV12-3 or TRBV12-4; D is undetermined. V was cut by 7 bases and J by 0 bases, with 6 bases left in between. The CDR3 extends over 13 amino acids. The CDR3, as DNA: TGTGCCAGCACCGCCCCGAACACCGGGGAGCTGTTTTTT. This sequence encodes CASTAPNTGELFF.

This clonotype was seen ten or more times. The V gene is TRBV7-2, the J gene TRBJ2-7; D unclear. This CDR3 is 14 amino acids long. CDR1 SGHTA and CDR2 FQGNSA come from the germline V gene. V was trimmed by 1 base and J by 6 bases, leaving 13 bases between them. The CDR3 coding sequence is TGTGCCAGCAGCTTAGGAGAGTGGAGTGGCGAGCAGTACTTC. Translating gives CASSLGEWSGEQYF. Full variable domain (rest looked up from reference TRBV7-2 and TRBJ2-7): GAGVSQSPSNKVTEKGKDVELRCDPISGHTALYWYRQSLGQGLEFLIYFQGNSAPDKSGLPSDRFSAERTGGSVSTLTIQRTQQEDSAVYLCASSLGEWSGEQYFGPGTRLTVT.

In its sample, this clonotype was seen a few times. A much larger clone differs from this one at a single base, so this may be a read error. V is TRBV28 and J is TRBJ1-1; D perhaps matches TRBD1 (5 bases). The CDR3 loop spans 15 amino acids. Germline V gene data show CDR1 as MDHEN and CDR2 as SYDVKM. The CDR3 spells CAGSPWERGNTEAFF. CDR3 nucleotides: TGTGCCGGCAGTCCATGGGAGAGGGGGAACACTGAAGCTTTCTTT.

This chain uses TRBV19 with TRBJ2-5; TRBD2 might be the D (5 bases). The CDR3 is 13 amino acids. Germline loops: CDR1 LNHDA, CDR2 SQIVND (reference sequence). V gave up 3 bases and J gave up 5 bases, with 10 bases separating them. The CDR3 DNA reads as TGTGCCAGTAGTATTTTGTCGGGGGAGACCCAGTACTTC. This codes for CASSILSGETQYF.

CDR3 sequence reads: CSARKADRVYYGYTF. DNA for the CDR3: TGCAGTGCTAGAAAAGCGGACAGGGTTTACTATGGCTACACCTTC. The chain employs TRBV20-1 and TRBJ1-2; TRBD1 matches at 8 bases. This CDR3 region has 15 residues. Germline CDR1 DFQATT, CDR2 SNEGSKA (reference sequence). The junction had 8 bases not matched to a gene; V was cut back by 2 bases and J by 3 bases.

V and J are TRBV12-3 or TRBV12-4 and TRBJ1-6, with D uncertain. V shed 7 bases and J shed 7 bases, with 8 bases lying between them. The CDR3 is 12 amino acids. CDR3 residues: CASTLTNSPLHF. CDR3 in DNA: TGTGCCAGCACACTGACAAATTCACCCCTCCACTTT.

Only a few counts were recorded for this clonotype. V is TRBV5-5 and J is TRBJ2-7; no firm D call. The germline CDR1 and CDR2 sequences are SGHKS and YYEKEE (reference sequence). V was shortened by 1 base and J by 0 bases, with 8 bases between the two germline ends. The CDR3 spans 14 residues. The DNA for the CDR3 is TGTGCCAGCAGCTTGCAGGTGAGCTCCTACGAGCAGTACTTC. This encodes CASSLQVSSYEQYF.

This clonotype came up many times. The V gene is TRBV5-1, the J gene TRBJ2-6; 10 nucleotides align to TRBD1. This CDR3 has 16 amino acids. The V gene end was trimmed by 6 bases and the J gene end by 1 base; junction bases not matched to a gene: 4. Germline-derived CDR1 and CDR2 are SGHRS and YFSETQ. For the CDR3, the DNA is TGCGCCAGCACGGGACAGGGGATTTCTGGGGCCAACGTCCTGACTTTC. Translation gives CASTGQGISGANVLTF.

About this clonotype itself: This may stem from a read error, because a much larger clone lies one nucleotide away. The rearrangement links TRBV6-5 to TRBJ2-3; the D is unclear. CDR1 MNHEY and CDR2 SVGAGI come from the germline V gene. This CDR3 region has 11 residues. V lost 2 bases, J lost 4 bases, and 1 base lay in between. The CDR3, as DNA: TGTGCCAGCAGTTACGCAGATACGCAGTATTTT. Amino acids: CASSYADTQYF.

This clonotype was detected only a few times. The chain couples TRBV9 to TRBJ2-7, with D uncertain. Germline CDR1 is SGDLS and CDR2 is YYNGEE. The CDR3 sequence is 15 residues long. V lost 3 bases and J 4 bases, leaving 17 bases between the germline ends. In nucleotides, the CDR3 is TGTGCCAGCAGCGGACCGACCCCCGGTGGGTACGAGCAGTACTTC. Translating gives CASSGPTPGGYEQYF.

Details on this clonotype: The germline gene is not matched at one end of the junction; a read error may be the cause. The rearrangement joins TRBV7-2 to TRBJ2-3, with 9 bases lining up with TRBD2. The CDR3 length is 15 residues. CDR1 and CDR2 (germline): SGHTA, FQGNSA. CDR3 residues: CASSLALAGTDTQYF. CDR3 DNA: TGTGCCAGCAGCTTAGCACTAGCGGGCACAGATACACAGTATTTT.

This clonotype has more than one count but fewer than ten. This sequence joins TRBV14 and TRBJ1-1, with 7 bases matching TRBD1. Germline V CDR1 and CDR2: SGHDN, FVKESK. Germline trimming cut 5 bases from V and 5 bases from J; bases unmatched to any gene: 8. The CDR3 runs 14 residues. The CDR3 is CASSESQGGTEAFF. The CDR3 DNA reads as TGTGCCAGCAGCGAATCGCAGGGGGGTACTGAAGCTTTCTTT.

This chain connects TRBV6-2 or TRBV6-3 to TRBJ2-3, with D perhaps being TRBD1 or TRBD2 (5 bases each). Trimming took 7 bases from V and 2 from J, leaving 13 bases between them. From germline, CDR1 is MNHEY and CDR2 SVGEGT. There are 14 residues in the CDR3. This chain's CDR3 is CASTLGDLTDTQYF. The CDR3 DNA reads as TGTGCCAGCACGCTGGGGGACCTCACAGATACGCAGTATTTT.